This is a list of T cell receptor beta chains from one sample in a study of blood T cell repertoires in COVID-19. TCRdb keeps only in-frame clones here, not all; method: immunoSEQ multiplex PCR. The table lists 190,000 or so clones, approximately 88% of them singletons. Material for sequencing was peripheral blood. Source of these receptors: a man between 40 and 49 years old with acute or convalescent COVID-19. The CDR3 runs from the conserved cysteine through the conserved F or W. A D gene is named only where the DNA matches it firmly. Some rows have no size entry. The others give once, few or many, or a class for an expanded clone.

size,D,J,V,CDR3,DNA
.,TRBD1,TRBJ1-2,TRBV6-2/TRBV6-3,CASSPGQGKGYGYTF,TGTGCCAGCAGCCCCGGACAGGGAAAAGGATATGGCTACACCTTC
.,.,TRBJ2-5,TRBV28,CASSSLLETQYF,TGTGCCAGCAGTTCCCTATTAGAGACCCAGTACTTC
.,.,TRBJ2-5,TRBV29-1,CSAPSGASRETQYF,TGCAGCGCCCCATCAGGGGCGTCGCGGGAGACCCAGTACTTC
.,TRBD2,TRBJ2-2,TRBV3-1/TRBV3-2,CASSPTSGGTGELFF,TGTGCCAGCAGCCCCACTAGCGGGGGCACCGGGGAGCTGTTTTTT
.,TRBD1,TRBJ1-2,TRBV18,CASSPLGTGEDYGYTF,TGTGCCAGCTCCCCCCTCGGGACAGGGGAGGACTATGGCTACACCTTC
.,.,TRBJ2-5,TRBV7-2,CASSATSWETQYF,TGTGCCAGCAGCGCTACTAGCTGGGAGACCCAGTACTTC
.,TRBD1,TRBJ2-3,TRBV5-4,CASSLTGTGLVSTDTQYF,TGTGCCAGCAGCTTGACCGGGACAGGGCTGGTGTCGACAGATACGCAGTATTTT
.,.,TRBJ1-5,TRBV7-7,CASSLVLPVPYSNQPQHF,TGTGCCAGCAGCTTAGTACTTCCCGTACCATATAGCAATCAGCCCCAGCATTTT
.,TRBD1,TRBJ1-5,TRBV19,CASRDRSYSNQPQHF,TGTGCCAGTAGGGACAGGAGCTATAGCAATCAGCCCCAGCATTTT
.,.,TRBJ1-2,TRBV29-1,CSVVGDNENYGYTF,TGCAGCGTCGTGGGGGACAACGAGAACTATGGCTACACCTTC
.,.,TRBJ1-5,TRBV10-3,CATQEGSFSNQPQHF,TGTGCCACCCAGGAGGGGAGTTTTAGCAATCAGCCCCAGCATTTT
.,TRBD1,TRBJ2-7,TRBV6-2/TRBV6-3,CASSPTGTDNFNLPIYEQYF,TGTGCCAGCAGCCCTACCGGGACAGATAATTTTAATCTACCAATCTACGAGCAGTACTTC
.,TRBD1,TRBJ2-7,TRBV19,CASRPASGQDSHEQYF,TGTGCCAGTAGGCCAGCATCAGGACAGGACTCTCACGAGCAGTACTTC
.,TRBD2,TRBJ2-7,TRBV3-1/TRBV3-2,CASSQGTSGVYEQYF,TGTGCCAGCAGCCAGGGGACTAGCGGGGTTTACGAGCAGTACTTC
.,.,TRBJ1-1,TRBV5-6,CASSFGASNTEAFF,TGTGCCAGCAGCTTTGGGGCCTCGAACACTGAAGCTTTCTTT
.,.,TRBJ2-5,TRBV5-6,CASSFRGARETQYF,TGTGCCAGCAGCTTTCGGGGGGCGCGTGAGACCCAGTACTTC
few,TRBD1,TRBJ1-1,TRBV30,CAWRQLIGTGEGNTEAFF,TGTGCCTGGAGGCAACTAATCGGGACAGGGGAAGGGAACACTGAAGCTTTCTTT
once,TRBD1,TRBJ1-1,TRBV30,CAWSVRAGGEAFF,TGTGCCTGGAGTGTAAGGGCAGGGGGTGAAGCTTTCTTT
.,.,TRBJ2-3,TRBV7-3,CASSLMAQGTSTDTQYF,TGTGCCAGCAGCTTAATGGCACAGGGAACTAGCACAGATACGCAGTATTTT
.,TRBD1,TRBJ1-2,TRBV7-9,CASSQTNPKTGGSGYTF,TGTGCCAGCAGCCAAACGAACCCTAAGACAGGGGGCTCTGGCTACACCTTC
.,.,TRBJ2-1,TRBV4-3,CASSQFLQVSSYNEQFF,TGCGCCAGCAGCCAGTTTTTACAGGTTAGCTCCTACAATGAGCAGTTCTTC
.,TRBD2,TRBJ2-5,TRBV2,CASSKLAGLQETQYF,TGTGCCAGCAGTAAACTAGCGGGTTTGCAAGAGACCCAGTACTTC
.,.,TRBJ1-1,TRBV11-2,CASSVGYSAEAFF,TGTGCCAGCAGCGTCGGGTATTCGGCTGAAGCTTTCTTT
.,TRBD1,TRBJ1-4,TRBV5-1,CASRGQRGTGEKLFF,TGCGCCAGCCGGGGACAGAGAGGGACGGGGGAAAAACTGTTTTTT
.,.,TRBJ2-1,TRBV10-3,CAIRDSSSYNEQFF,TGTGCCATCAGGGACTCCAGCTCCTACAATGAGCAGTTCTTC
.,.,TRBJ2-7,TRBV7-2,CASSSRALLYEQYF,TGTGCCAGCAGCTCCAGGGCTCTACTCTACGAGCAGTACTTC
.,.,TRBJ2-7,TRBV5-1,CASSLTGRYEQYF,TGCGCCAGCAGCTTGACGGGGAGGTACGAGCAGTACTTC
.,.,TRBJ1-4,TRBV7-9,CASSPLRGATNEKLFF,TGTGCCAGCAGCCCCCTTCGGGGGGCAACTAATGAAAAACTGTTTTTT
.,.,TRBJ2-6,TRBV6-5,CANDSRNRANVLTF,TGTGCCAACGACAGTCGAAACAGGGCCAACGTCCTGACTTTC
.,.,TRBJ2-3,TRBV5-1,CASSLGLGGTDTQYF,TGCGCCAGCAGCTTGGGACTAGGAGGGACAGATACGCAGTATTTT
.,TRBD1,TRBJ1-3,TRBV7-8,CASSLQGQSFGNTIYF,TGTGCCAGCAGCTTACAGGGACAGTCATTTGGAAACACCATATATTTT
.,.,TRBJ2-3,TRBV28,CASSPMLGRTDTQYF,TGTGCCAGCAGCCCCATGCTGGGCCGCACAGATACGCAGTATTTT
.,.,TRBJ2-6,TRBV1,CTSSRGGAGANVLTF,TGCACCAGCAGCCGAGGGGGTGCTGGGGCCAACGTCCTGACTTTC
.,.,TRBJ1-2,TRBV5-6,CASSLESLVNYGYTF,TGTGCCAGCAGCTTGGAGAGTTTGGTCAACTATGGCTACACCTTC
.,.,TRBJ2-5,TRBV27,CASSPQFRGETQYF,TGTGCCAGCAGTCCGCAATTTAGGGGAGAGACCCAGTACTTC
few,.,TRBJ1-5,TRBV11-2,CASSVGGGGNQPQHF,TGTGCCAGCAGCGTGGGGGGAGGAGGCAATCAGCCCCAGCATTTT
.,TRBD2,TRBJ2-1,TRBV28,CASSRTSGGAYNEQFF,TGTGCCAGCAGCCGGACTAGCGGGGGAGCCTACAATGAGCAGTTCTTC
.,TRBD1,TRBJ2-1,TRBV18,CASSLGQEFDNEQFF,TGTGCCAGCTCATTGGGACAGGAGTTTGACAATGAGCAGTTCTTC
.,TRBD1,TRBJ2-5,TRBV5-4,CASSLGGGRETQYF,TGTGCCAGCAGCTTGGGAGGGGGCCGGGAGACCCAGTACTTC
.,TRBD2,TRBJ2-3,TRBV5-1,CASSSGLVADTQYF,TGCGCCAGCAGCTCCGGACTAGTGGCAGATACGCAGTATTTT
.,.,TRBJ2-7,TRBV27,CASRTVGPSSYEQYF,TGTGCCAGCAGGACCGTCGGTCCTAGCTCCTACGAGCAGTACTTC
once,TRBD1,TRBJ2-5,TRBV10-3,CAISPSKQGSRETQYF,TGTGCCATCAGTCCTAGTAAACAGGGGTCTAGGGAGACCCAGTACTTC
.,.,TRBJ2-7,TRBV5-1,CASSLVGSSYEQYF,TGCGCCAGCAGCTTGGTCGGGAGCTCCTACGAGCAGTACTTC
.,.,TRBJ2-3,TRBV6-5,CASSYSAGSTDTQYF,TGTGCCAGCAGTTACTCGGCAGGGAGCACAGATACGCAGTATTTT
.,TRBD1,TRBJ2-7,TRBV7-3,CASSSYGRDRGGEQYF,TGTGCCAGCAGCTCCTACGGGCGGGACAGGGGTGGCGAGCAGTACTTC
.,TRBD1,TRBJ1-5,TRBV5-5,CASSLDRGNQPQHF,TGTGCCAGCAGTCTCGACAGGGGGAATCAGCCCCAGCATTTT